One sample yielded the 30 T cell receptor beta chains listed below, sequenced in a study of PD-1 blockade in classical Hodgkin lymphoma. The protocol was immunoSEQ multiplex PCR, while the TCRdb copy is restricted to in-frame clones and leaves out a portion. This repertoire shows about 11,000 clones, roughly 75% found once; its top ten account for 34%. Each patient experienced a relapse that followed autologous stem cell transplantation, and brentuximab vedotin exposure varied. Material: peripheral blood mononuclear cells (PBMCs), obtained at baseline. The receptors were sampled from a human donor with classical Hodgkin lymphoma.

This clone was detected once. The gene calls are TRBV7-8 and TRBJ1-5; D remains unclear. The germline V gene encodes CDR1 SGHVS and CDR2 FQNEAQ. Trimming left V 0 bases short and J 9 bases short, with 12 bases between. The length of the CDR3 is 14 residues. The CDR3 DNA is TGTGCCAGCAGCTTAGCGGGATCCGGAGGGCCCCAGCATTTT. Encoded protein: CASSLAGSGGPQHF.

DNA of the CDR3: TGTGCCTGGAATGGGCTAATTCAAACCGGGGAGCTGTTTTTT. This codes for CAWNGLIQTGELFF. This chain joins TRBV30 and TRBJ2-2; D is unclear. Germline values: CDR1 GTSNPN, CDR2 SVGIG (reference sequence). Trimming pared 4 bases from V and 5 bases from J, leaving 14 bases between. The CDR3 totals 14 residues. The variable domain in full, with the rest retrieved from reference TRBV30 and TRBJ2-2, is SQTIHQWPATLVQPVGSPLSLECTVEGTSNPNLYWYRQAAGRGLQLLFYSVGIGQISSEVPQNLSASRPQDRQFILSSKKLLLSDSGFYLCAWNGLIQTGELFFGEGSRLTVL.

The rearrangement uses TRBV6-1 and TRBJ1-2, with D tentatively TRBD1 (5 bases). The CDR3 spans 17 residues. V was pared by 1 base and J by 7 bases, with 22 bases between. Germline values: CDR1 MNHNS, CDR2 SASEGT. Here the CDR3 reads CASSEGGGVALGSGYTF. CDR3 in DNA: TGTGCCAGCAGTGAAGGGGGAGGGGTTGCGCTCGGAAGTGGCTACACCTTC.

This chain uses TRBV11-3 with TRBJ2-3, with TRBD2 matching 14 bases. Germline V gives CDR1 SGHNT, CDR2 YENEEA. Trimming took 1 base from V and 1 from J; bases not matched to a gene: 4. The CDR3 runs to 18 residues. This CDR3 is CASSLGLAGGPGTDTQYF. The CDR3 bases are TGTGCCAGCAGCTTAGGACTAGCGGGGGGGCCTGGCACAGATACGCAGTATTTT.

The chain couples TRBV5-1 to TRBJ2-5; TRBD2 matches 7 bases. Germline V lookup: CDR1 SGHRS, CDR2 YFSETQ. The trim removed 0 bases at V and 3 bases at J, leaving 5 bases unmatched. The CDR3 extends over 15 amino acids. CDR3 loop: CASSLGLGREETQYF. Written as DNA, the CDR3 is TGCGCCAGCAGCTTGGGGCTGGGGAGGGAAGAGACCCAGTACTTC.

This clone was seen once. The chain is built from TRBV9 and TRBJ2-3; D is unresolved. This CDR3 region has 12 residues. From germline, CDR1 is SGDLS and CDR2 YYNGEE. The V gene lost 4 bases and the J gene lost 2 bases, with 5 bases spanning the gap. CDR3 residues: CASSPHTDTQYF. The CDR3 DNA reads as TGTGCCAGCAGCCCCCACACAGATACGCAGTATTTT.

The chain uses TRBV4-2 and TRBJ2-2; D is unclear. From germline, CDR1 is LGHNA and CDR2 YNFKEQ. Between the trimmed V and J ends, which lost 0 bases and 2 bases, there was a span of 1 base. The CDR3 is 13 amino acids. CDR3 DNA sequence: TGTGCCAGCAGCCAAGACAACACCGGGGAGCTGTTTTTT. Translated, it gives CASSQDNTGELFF.

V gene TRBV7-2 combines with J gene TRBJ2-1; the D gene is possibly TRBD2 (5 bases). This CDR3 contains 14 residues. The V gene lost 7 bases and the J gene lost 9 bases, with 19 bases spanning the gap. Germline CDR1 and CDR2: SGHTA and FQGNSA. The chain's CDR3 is CASTESTSGTEQFF. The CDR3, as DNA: TGTGCCAGCACCGAATCCACCTCGGGAACTGAGCAGTTCTTC.

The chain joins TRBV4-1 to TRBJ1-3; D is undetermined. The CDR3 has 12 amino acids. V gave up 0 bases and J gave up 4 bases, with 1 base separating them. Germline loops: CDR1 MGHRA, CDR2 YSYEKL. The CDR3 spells CASSQEGNTIYF. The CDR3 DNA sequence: TGCGCCAGCAGCCAAGAGGGAAACACCATATATTTT.

CDR3 loop: CASSPQVRGNQPQHF. The DNA for the CDR3 is TGTGCCAGCAGTCCCCAAGTGAGGGGCAATCAGCCCCAGCATTTT. This chain links TRBV6-5 with TRBJ1-5; D remains unclear. V was cut by 5 bases and J by 2 bases, with 13 bases left in between. This CDR3 has 15 residues. Looked up from germline, CDR1 is MNHEY and CDR2 is SVGAGI.

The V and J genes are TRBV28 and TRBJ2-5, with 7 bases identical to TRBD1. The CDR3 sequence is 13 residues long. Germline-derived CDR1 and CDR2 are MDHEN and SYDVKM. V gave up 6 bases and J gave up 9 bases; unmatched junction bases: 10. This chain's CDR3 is CASRSDRVGAQYF. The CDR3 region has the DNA TGTGCCAGCAGATCTGACAGGGTAGGGGCCCAGTACTTC.

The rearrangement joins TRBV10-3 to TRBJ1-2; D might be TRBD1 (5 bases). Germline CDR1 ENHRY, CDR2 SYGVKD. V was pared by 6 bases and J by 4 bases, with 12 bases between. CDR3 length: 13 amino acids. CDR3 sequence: CAIRAGESYGYTF. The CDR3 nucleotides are TGTGCCATCAGGGCGGGGGAGAGCTATGGCTACACCTTC.

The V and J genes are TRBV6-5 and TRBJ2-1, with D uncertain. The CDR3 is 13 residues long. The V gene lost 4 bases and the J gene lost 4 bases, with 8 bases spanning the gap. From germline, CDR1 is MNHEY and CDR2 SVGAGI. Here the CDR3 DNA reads TGTGCCAGCAGTTCCCCATCTTACAATGAGCAGTTCTTC. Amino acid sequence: CASSSPSYNEQFF.

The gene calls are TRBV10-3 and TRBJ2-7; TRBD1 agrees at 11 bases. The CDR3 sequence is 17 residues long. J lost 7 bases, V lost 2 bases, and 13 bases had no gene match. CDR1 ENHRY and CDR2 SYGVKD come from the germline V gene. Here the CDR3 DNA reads TGTGCCATCAGTGAGCAAGCCTTCGGGACAGGGGGTAGTGAGCAGTACGTC. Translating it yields CAISEQAFGTGGSEQYV.

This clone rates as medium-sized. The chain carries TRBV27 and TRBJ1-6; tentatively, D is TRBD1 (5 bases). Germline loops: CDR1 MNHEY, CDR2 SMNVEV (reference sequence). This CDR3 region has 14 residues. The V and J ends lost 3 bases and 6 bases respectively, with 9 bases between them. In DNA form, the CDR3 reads TGTGCCAGCAGTTTGGGACGGCTTAATTCACCCCTCCACTTT. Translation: CASSLGRLNSPLHF.

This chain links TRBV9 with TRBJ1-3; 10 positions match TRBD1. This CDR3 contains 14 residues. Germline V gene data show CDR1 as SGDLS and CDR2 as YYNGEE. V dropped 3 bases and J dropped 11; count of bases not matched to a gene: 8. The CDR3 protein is CASSAGDRGRAIYF. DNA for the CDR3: TGTGCCAGCAGCGCCGGGGACAGGGGAAGGGCCATATATTTT.

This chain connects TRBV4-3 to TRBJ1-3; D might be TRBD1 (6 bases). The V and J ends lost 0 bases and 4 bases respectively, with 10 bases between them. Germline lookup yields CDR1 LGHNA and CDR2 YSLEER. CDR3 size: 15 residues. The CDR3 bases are TGCGCCAGCAGCCAAGACGGGACATCAGGAAACACCATATATTTT. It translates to CASSQDGTSGNTIYF.

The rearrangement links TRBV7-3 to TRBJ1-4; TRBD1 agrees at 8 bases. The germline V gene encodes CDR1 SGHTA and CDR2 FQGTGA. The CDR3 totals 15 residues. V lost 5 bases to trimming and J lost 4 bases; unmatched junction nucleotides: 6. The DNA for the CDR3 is TGTGCCAGCAGCCTGGGGGACAGGCTTAATGAAAAACTGTTTTTT. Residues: CASSLGDRLNEKLFF.

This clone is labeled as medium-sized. The CDR3 loop reads CASSLGTGRDEKLFF. The CDR3 DNA is TGCGCCAGCAGCCTTGGGACAGGGCGAGATGAAAAACTGTTTTTT. The chain carries TRBV5-1 and TRBJ1-4, with 9 bases fitting TRBD1. CDR1 and CDR2 from the germline V gene are SGHRS and YFSETQ. There are 15 residues in the CDR3. V was clipped by 4 bases and J by 6 bases; unmatched bases: 7.

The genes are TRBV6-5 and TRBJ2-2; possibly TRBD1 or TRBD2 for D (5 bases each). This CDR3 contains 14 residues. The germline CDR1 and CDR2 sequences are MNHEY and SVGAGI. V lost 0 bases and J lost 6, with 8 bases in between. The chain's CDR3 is CASSYSGTAGELFF. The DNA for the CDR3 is TGTGCCAGCAGTTACTCAGGGACGGCCGGGGAGCTGTTTTTT.

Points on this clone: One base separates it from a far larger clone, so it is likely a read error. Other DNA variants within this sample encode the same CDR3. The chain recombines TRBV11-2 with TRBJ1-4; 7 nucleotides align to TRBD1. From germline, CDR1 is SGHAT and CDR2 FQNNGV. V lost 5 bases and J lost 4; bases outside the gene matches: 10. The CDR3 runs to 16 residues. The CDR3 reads CASSPQGGQSNEKLFF. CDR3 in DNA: TGTGCCAGCAGCCCTCAAGGGGGACAGAGTAATGAAAAACTGTTTTTT. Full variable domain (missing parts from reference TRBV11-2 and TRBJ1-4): EAGVAQSPRYKIIEKRQSVAFWCNPISGHATLYWYQQILGQGPKLLIQFQNNGVVDDSQLPKDRFSAERLKGVDSTLKIQPAKLEDSAVYLCASSPQGGQSNEKLFFGSGTQLSVL.

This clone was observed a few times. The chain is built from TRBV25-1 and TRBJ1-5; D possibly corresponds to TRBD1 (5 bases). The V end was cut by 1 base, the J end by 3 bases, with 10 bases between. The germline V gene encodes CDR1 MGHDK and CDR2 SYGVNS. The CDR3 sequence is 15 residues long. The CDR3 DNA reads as TGTGCCAGCAGTGAATCCCGACAGCCCAATCAGCCCCAGCATTTT. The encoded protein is CASSESRQPNQPQHF.

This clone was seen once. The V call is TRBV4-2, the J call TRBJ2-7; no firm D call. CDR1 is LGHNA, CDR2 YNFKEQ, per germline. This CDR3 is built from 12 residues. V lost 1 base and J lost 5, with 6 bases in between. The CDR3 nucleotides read TGTGCCAGCAGCCAAGTTAGGGACGAGCAGTACTTC. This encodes CASSQVRDEQYF.

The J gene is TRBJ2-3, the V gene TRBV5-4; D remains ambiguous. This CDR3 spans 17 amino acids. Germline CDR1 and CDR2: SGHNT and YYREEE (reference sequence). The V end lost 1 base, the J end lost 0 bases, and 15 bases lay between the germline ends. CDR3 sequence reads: CASSLWLGGPSTDTQYF. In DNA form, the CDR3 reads TGTGCCAGCAGCTTGTGGTTGGGCGGCCCGAGCACAGATACGCAGTATTTT.

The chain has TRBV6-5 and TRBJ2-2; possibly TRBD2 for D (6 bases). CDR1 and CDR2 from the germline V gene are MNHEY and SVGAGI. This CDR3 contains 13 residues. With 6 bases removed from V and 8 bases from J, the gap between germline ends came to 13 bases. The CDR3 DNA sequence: TGTGCCAGCAGCCAGACGACTAGGGGGGAGCTGTTTTTT. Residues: CASSQTTRGELFF.

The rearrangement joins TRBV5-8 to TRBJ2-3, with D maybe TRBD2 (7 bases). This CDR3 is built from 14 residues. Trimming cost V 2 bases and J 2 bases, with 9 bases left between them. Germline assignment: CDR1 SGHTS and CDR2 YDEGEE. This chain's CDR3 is CASSLGGATDTQYF. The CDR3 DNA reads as TGTGCCAGCAGCTTAGGGGGGGCCACAGATACGCAGTATTTT.

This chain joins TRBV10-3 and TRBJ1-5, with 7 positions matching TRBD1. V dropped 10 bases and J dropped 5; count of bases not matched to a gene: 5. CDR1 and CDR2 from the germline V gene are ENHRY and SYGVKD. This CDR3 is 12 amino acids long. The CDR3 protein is CASKTGDQPQHF. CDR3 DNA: TGTGCCAGCAAAACAGGGGATCAGCCCCAGCATTTT.

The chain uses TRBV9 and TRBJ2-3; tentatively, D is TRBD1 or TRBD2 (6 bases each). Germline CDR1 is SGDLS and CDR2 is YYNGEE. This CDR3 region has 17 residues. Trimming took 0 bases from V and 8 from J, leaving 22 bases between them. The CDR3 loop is CASSVGVSGAPQGTQYF. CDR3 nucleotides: TGTGCCAGCAGCGTAGGGGTTTCGGGGGCTCCACAGGGTACGCAGTATTTT.

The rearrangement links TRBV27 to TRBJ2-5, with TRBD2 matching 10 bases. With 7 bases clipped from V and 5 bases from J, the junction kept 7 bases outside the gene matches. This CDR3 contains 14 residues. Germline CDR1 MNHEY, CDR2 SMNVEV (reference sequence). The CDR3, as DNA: TGTGCCAGCAAAAGCGGGGGGGCCTTGGAGACCCAGTACTTC. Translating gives CASKSGGALETQYF.

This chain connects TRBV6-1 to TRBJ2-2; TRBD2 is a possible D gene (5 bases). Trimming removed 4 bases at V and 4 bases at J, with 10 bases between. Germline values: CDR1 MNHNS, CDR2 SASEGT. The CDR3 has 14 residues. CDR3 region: CASSASPSTGELFF. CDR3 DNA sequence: TGTGCCAGCAGTGCTAGCCCCTCCACCGGGGAGCTGTTTTTT.